This T cell receptor beta chain was captured in a study of T cell responses to AZD1222 COVID-19 vaccine. Broader study findings: Unmutated variant regions are reportedly targeted by nearly half of spike-specific TCRs.

Produced via immunoSEQ multiplex PCR; TCRdb's table is partial and in-frame only. The sample records approximately 180,000 clones, just over 90% being singletons. As for this clone: Its antigen is unidentified.

The sequence came from an adult in good health. The sequencing used peripheral blood, collected on day 0 of AZD1222 vaccination.

CDR3 coding DNA: TGTGCCAGCAGTTTATCGCTCGCCAGCATGAACACTGAAGCTTTCTTT. This translates into CASSLSLASMNTEAFF. The gene calls are TRBV28 and TRBJ1-1; D gene unclear. Germline CDR1 is MDHEN and CDR2 is SYDVKM. The CDR3 is 16 amino acids. V was pared by 1 base and J by 0 bases, with 12 bases between.